Below, 2 T cell receptor beta chains from the same sample are listed, as sequenced in a study of glioma-infiltrating T cells. Using RNA template, CDR3s of TCR alpha and beta were amplified with iRepertoire arm-PCR. TCRdb redid the calling of the multiplex PCR reads with MiXCR, one entry per CDR3 protein. The repertoire includes about 4,800 distinct CDR3 sequences, approximately 34% of them detected once, and around 6.6% sits in the top ten. The sequencing input was glioma tissue, nonneoplastic brain tissue, or PBMCs (not recorded which). The receptor set was obtained from a human donor with low-grade glioma or glioblastoma, undergoing nonglioma brain surgery, or in good health (not recorded which).

The chain joins TRBV30 to TRBJ1-1, with D tentatively TRBD1 (5 bases). The V end was cut by 2 bases, the J end by 1 base, with 8 bases between. Per germline, CDR1 GTSNPN and CDR2 SVGIG (reference sequence). The CDR3 totals 13 residues. The CDR3, as DNA: TGTGCCTGGAGTCGGGACCAGAACACTGAAGCTTTCTTT. It encodes CAWSRDQNTEAFF.

This chain joins TRBV20-1 and TRBJ2-3, with 14 bases matching TRBD2. CDR3 size: 16 residues. Germline V gene lookup returns CDR1 DFQATT and CDR2 SNEGSKA (reference sequence). The J segment lost 5 bases and the V segment lost 4 bases, leaving 8 bases of the junction unmatched. The CDR3 reads CSAIAGTSGSRDTQYF. CDR3 nucleotide sequence: TGCAGTGCTATTGCCGGGACTAGCGGGAGTAGAGATACGCAGTATTTT.